The 31 T cell receptor beta chains listed next were all sequenced from one sample in a study of blood T cell repertoires in COVID-19. Generated by immunoSEQ multiplex PCR, the TCRdb table keeps only in-frame clones and is missing some. In the table there are around 240,000 clones, 80% to 90% of which are singletons. The sequenced material came from PBMCs or T cells enriched from blood (not recorded which). The receptors shown here come from a woman between 45 and 65 years old who had recovered from COVID-19.

The chain has TRBV18 and TRBJ2-5; D remains ambiguous. V lost 3 bases, J lost 1 base, and 6 bases lay in between. The CDR3 consists of 13 residues. Germline V CDR1 and CDR2: KGHSH, LQKENI. CDR3 loop: CASSPLFQETQYF. Here the CDR3 DNA reads TGTGCCAGCTCACCCCTCTTCCAAGAGACCCAGTACTTC.

J is TRBJ2-1 and V is TRBV5-4, with 10 bases lining up with TRBD2. CDR3 size: 15 residues. The germline CDR1 and CDR2 sequences are SGHNT and YYREEE (reference sequence). V was pared by 2 bases and J by 4 bases, with 3 bases of the junction left unmatched. The CDR3 sequence is CASSFTAGGYNEQFF. For the CDR3, the DNA is TGTGCCAGCAGCTTCACAGCGGGAGGGTACAATGAGCAGTTCTTC. Full variable domain (outside the CDR3, taken from reference TRBV5-4 and TRBJ2-1): ETGVTQSPTHLIKTRGQQVTLRCSSQSGHNTVSWYQQALGQGPQFIFQYYREEENGRGNFPPRFSGLQFPNYSSELNVNALELDDSALYLCASSFTAGGYNEQFFGPGTRLTVL.

This rearrangement joins TRBV5-5 to TRBJ2-1; 9 bases are a match to TRBD2. CDR3 length: 16 amino acids. CDR1 SGHKS and CDR2 YYEKEE come from the germline V gene (reference sequence). V was clipped by 0 bases and J by 6 bases; unmatched bases: 7. The CDR3 DNA follows: TGTGCCAGCAGCTTGGTCTGGGCGGGAGGGAGCAATGAGCAGTTCTTC. It codes for CASSLVWAGGSNEQFF.

The J gene is TRBJ2-5, the V gene TRBV29-1; no firm D call. Germline CDR1 reads SQVTM; CDR2 reads ANQGSEA. Trimming shortened V by 0 bases and J by 5 bases, and 13 bases separated the two germline ends. The CDR3 contains 14 residues. CDR3 sequence reads: CSVEDHQRGETQYF. The CDR3 coding sequence is TGCAGCGTTGAAGATCACCAAAGAGGCGAGACCCAGTACTTC.

This clone was seen once. This chain uses TRBV5-1 with TRBJ2-3; 7 bases fit TRBD1. V shed 3 bases and J 8 bases; nucleotides not matched to a gene: 6. Germline CDR1 SGHRS, CDR2 YFSETQ. This CDR3 is 13 amino acids long. The CDR3 protein is CASSSRDRVTQYF. CDR3 nucleotides: TGCGCCAGCAGCTCCCGGGACAGAGTTACGCAGTATTTT. Full variable domain (remainder filled in from reference TRBV5-1 and TRBJ2-3): KAGVTQTPRYLIKTRGQQVTLSCSPISGHRSVSWYQQTPGQGLQFLFEYFSETQRNKGNFPGRFSGRQFSNSRSEMNVSTLELGDSALYLCASSSRDRVTQYFGPGTRLTVL.

The J gene is TRBJ2-5, the V gene TRBV11-3; a weak D match, TRBD1 (6 bases). The length of the CDR3 is 14 residues. The germline V gene encodes CDR1 SGHNT and CDR2 YENEEA. Deletions cut 1 base from V and 1 base from J, with 7 bases between. This CDR3 reads CASSLGTAQETQYF. The CDR3 region has the DNA TGTGCCAGCAGCTTAGGGACAGCCCAAGAGACCCAGTACTTC.

This sequence joins TRBV5-1 and TRBJ2-7, with D maybe TRBD1 (5 bases). Per germline, CDR1 SGHRS and CDR2 YFSETQ. This CDR3 contains 11 residues. V dropped 2 bases and J dropped 6 bases, with 6 bases sitting between them. In DNA, the CDR3 is TGCGCCAGCAGCTTTAGGGGCGAGCAGTACTTC. This sequence encodes CASSFRGEQYF.

This clone was seen once. The rearrangement links TRBV20-1 to TRBJ1-2; 7 nucleotides align to TRBD1. Germline loops: CDR1 DFQATT, CDR2 SNEGSKA (reference sequence). The trim removed 1 base at V and 11 bases at J, leaving 4 bases unmatched. The length of the CDR3 is 11 residues. The CDR3 DNA is TGCAGTGCTAGAGGGACAGGCTTATACACCTTC. Translated: CSARGTGLYTF.

The chain employs TRBV28 and TRBJ2-1; 11 positions match TRBD2. The CDR3 is 16 residues long. V shed 6 bases, J shed 9 bases, and the junction held 13 bases outside the gene matches. CDR1 and CDR2 (germline): MDHEN, SYDVKM. Here the CDR3 reads CASRDLTGTSGFEQFF. DNA of the CDR3: TGTGCCAGCAGGGACCTAACCGGGACTAGCGGTTTTGAGCAGTTCTTC.

This chain joins TRBV29-1 and TRBJ2-7; 8 bases are a match to TRBD1. V shed 6 bases, J shed 5 bases, and the junction held 9 bases outside the gene matches. CDR1 is SQVTM, CDR2 ANQGSEA, per germline. The CDR3 has 13 residues. The CDR3 sequence: CSVVTGVGDEQYF. In nucleotides, the CDR3 is TGCAGCGTGGTGACAGGGGTTGGCGACGAGCAGTACTTC.

The chain is built from TRBV5-1 and TRBJ1-1, with D possibly TRBD1 on 6 matching bases. Germline loops: CDR1 SGHRS, CDR2 YFSETQ. V was pared by 0 bases and J by 6 bases, with 12 bases between. The CDR3 has 14 residues. The CDR3 spells CASSLEGQSPEAFF. For the CDR3, the DNA is TGCGCCAGCAGCTTGGAAGGACAGTCGCCTGAAGCTTTCTTT.

V usage is TRBV3-1 (or the pseudogene TRBV3-2) and J usage is TRBJ2-5, with 7 bases fitting TRBD2. Germline CDR1 and CDR2: LGHDT and YNNKEL (reference sequence). There are 14 residues in the CDR3. The junction had 7 bases not matched to a gene; V was cut back by 6 bases and J by 3 bases. This CDR3 reads CASSLGGGEETQYF. CDR3 nucleotide sequence: TGTGCCAGCAGTCTGGGGGGAGGGGAAGAGACCCAGTACTTC.

The CDR3 spells CASRPGQGVGELFF. In DNA form, the CDR3 reads TGTGCCAGTAGACCGGGACAGGGGGTCGGGGAGCTGTTTTTT. This sequence joins TRBV3-1 (or the pseudogene TRBV3-2) and TRBJ2-2, with 11 bases matching TRBD1. CDR1 LGHDT and CDR2 YNNKEL come from the germline V gene (reference sequence). The CDR3 is 14 residues long. The trim removed 9 bases at V and 7 bases at J, leaving 7 bases unmatched.

The chain employs TRBV10-3 and TRBJ2-7; 9 bases match TRBD1. The CDR3 loop spans 14 amino acids. Germline V gene data show CDR1 as ENHRY and CDR2 as SYGVKD. V trimming: 6 bases; J trimming: 2 bases; junction bases outside the gene matches: 5. CDR3 DNA: TGTGCCATCAGACCGACAGGGGGTACCTACGAGCAGTACTTC. It yields the protein CAIRPTGGTYEQYF.

The V call is TRBV25-1, the J call TRBJ2-7, with 10 bases that match TRBD1. V was pared by 5 bases and J by 5 bases, with 12 bases of the junction left unmatched. Germline CDR1 reads MGHDK; CDR2 reads SYGVNS. The CDR3 spans 16 residues. CDR3 DNA sequence: TGTGCCAGCAGTCAACCACCGGGACAGGGGACGGACGAGCAGTACTTC. This codes for CASSQPPGQGTDEQYF.

This sequence joins TRBV10-3 and TRBJ2-5, with a tentative D call TRBD2 (6 bases). V lost 2 bases, J lost 2 bases, and 12 bases lay in between. Germline V gene sequence: CDR1 ENHRY, CDR2 SYGVKD. CDR3 length equals 15 residues. The CDR3 loop is CAISELTSRQETQYF. The CDR3 DNA reads as TGTGCCATCAGTGAGCTAACTAGCAGACAAGAGACCCAGTACTTC.

The rearrangement uses TRBV2 and TRBJ1-3, with TRBD1 matching over 8 bases. Germline V lookup: CDR1 SNHLY, CDR2 FYNNEI. The CDR3 contains 16 residues. The ends lost 3 bases at V and 2 bases at J; junction bases unmatched: 6. CDR3 region: CASSDSGQGPGNTIYF. CDR3 DNA: TGTGCCAGCAGTGACTCTGGACAGGGACCTGGAAACACCATATATTTT.

V is TRBV28 and J is TRBJ1-5; 8 bases fit TRBD1. This CDR3 contains 13 residues. CDR1 is MDHEN, CDR2 SYDVKM, per germline. V lost 9 bases and J lost 5; bases outside the gene matches: 6. The CDR3 DNA reads TGTGCCAGTTGGCAGGGGGCCTATCAGCCCCAGCATTTT. Its protein product is CASWQGAYQPQHF.

This chain uses TRBV7-2 with TRBJ1-1, with 8 bases that match TRBD1. Germline V gives CDR1 SGHTA, CDR2 FQGNSA. The V and J ends lost 5 bases and 1 base, in that order; junction bases with no gene match: 6. This CDR3 has 15 amino acids. The CDR3 protein is CASSNLQGGNTEAFF. The CDR3 DNA reads as TGTGCCAGCAGCAACCTACAGGGGGGGAACACTGAAGCTTTCTTT.

The genes are TRBV7-2 and TRBJ1-1; 9 bases are a match to TRBD1. CDR1 is SGHTA and CDR2 is FQGNSA in the germline V gene. The CDR3 spans 17 residues. Losses at the gene ends were 1 base for V and 1 base for J; bases not matched to a gene: 7. The CDR3 loop reads CASSLVAGQGRNTEAFF. For the CDR3, the DNA is TGTGCCAGCAGCTTAGTAGCCGGACAGGGGAGGAACACTGAAGCTTTCTTT.

The rearrangement links TRBV19 to TRBJ2-7; 8 bases map to TRBD2. The CDR3 extends over 15 amino acids. CDR1 LNHDA and CDR2 SQIVND come from the germline V gene (reference sequence). Trimming removed 3 bases from V and 3 bases from J; junction bases left unmatched: 7. CDR3 residues: CASSIQSGTSYEQYF. The DNA of the CDR3 is TGTGCCAGTAGTATCCAATCCGGGACTAGCTACGAGCAGTACTTC. The full variable domain, rest sourced from reference TRBV19 and TRBJ2-7, is DGGITQSPKYLFRKEGQNVTLSCEQNLNHDAMYWYRQDPGQGLRLIYYSQIVNDFQKGDIAEGYSVSREKKESFPLTVTSAQKNPTAFYLCASSIQSGTSYEQYFGPGTRLTVT.

V and J are TRBV29-1 and TRBJ2-1; 7 bases agree with TRBD1. The CDR3 sequence is 17 residues long. V dropped 2 bases and J dropped 5; count of bases not matched to a gene: 15. In germline, CDR1 is SQVTM, CDR2 ANQGSEA. CDR3 loop: CSVEYWGHRGLHNEQFF. The CDR3 DNA is TGCAGCGTTGAATACTGGGGCCACAGGGGCTTACACAATGAGCAGTTCTTC.

The V and J genes are TRBV2 and TRBJ1-5; no firm D call. The CDR3 has 13 amino acids. CDR1 is SNHLY and CDR2 is FYNNEI in the germline V gene. Trimming removed 5 bases from V and 3 bases from J, with 8 bases in between. For the CDR3, the DNA is TGTGCCAGCAGTCGGGAGAACAATCAGCCCCAGCATTTT. Translating it yields CASSRENNQPQHF.

This chain uses TRBV29-1 with TRBJ2-1; 12 nucleotides align to TRBD2. This CDR3 spans 13 amino acids. The germline V gene encodes CDR1 SQVTM and CDR2 ANQGSEA. The J segment lost 9 bases and the V segment lost 2 bases, leaving 2 bases of the junction unmatched. The CDR3 protein is CSVERLAGVEQFF. The CDR3 DNA sequence: TGCAGCGTTGAAAGACTAGCGGGAGTTGAGCAGTTCTTC.

This clone was observed a few times. The chain carries TRBV5-1 and TRBJ2-1; TRBD1 matches 7 bases. CDR3 length equals 14 residues. The V gene's germline CDR1 is SGHRS and CDR2 YFSETQ. V gave up 7 bases and J gave up 0 bases; unmatched junction bases: 4. CDR3 coding DNA: TGCGCCAGCGGGACAGTCCCCTCCTACAATGAGCAGTTCTTC. This gives the protein CASGTVPSYNEQFF. Combining the CDR3 with reference TRBV5-1 and TRBJ2-1 gives the whole variable domain KAGVTQTPRYLIKTRGQQVTLSCSPISGHRSVSWYQQTPGQGLQFLFEYFSETQRNKGNFPGRFSGRQFSNSRSEMNVSTLELGDSALYLCASGTVPSYNEQFFGPGTRLTVL.

This rearrangement joins TRBV19 to TRBJ1-1, with D unresolved. The CDR3 contains 16 residues. With 2 bases removed from V and 1 base from J, the gap between germline ends came to 14 bases. CDR1 is LNHDA and CDR2 is SQIVND in the germline V gene (reference sequence). The CDR3 DNA reads TGTGCCAGTAGTATAAGGAGGCCCAGAGGGAACACTGAAGCTTTCTTT. Translating gives CASSIRRPRGNTEAFF.

The chain uses TRBV13 and TRBJ2-7, with TRBD1 matching over 9 bases. CDR1 and CDR2 from the germline V gene are PRHDT and FYEKMQ (reference sequence). The CDR3 consists of 14 residues. With 5 bases clipped from V and 4 bases from J, the junction kept 6 bases outside the gene matches. The DNA for the CDR3 is TGTGCCAGCAGCCAGGGACAGGGTATGTACGAGCAGTACTTC. As protein: CASSQGQGMYEQYF.

The chain employs TRBV29-1 and TRBJ1-1, with D maybe TRBD1 (5 bases). Germline loops: CDR1 SQVTM, CDR2 ANQGSEA. Between the trimmed V and J ends, which lost 8 bases and 0 bases, there was a span of 19 bases. CDR3 size: 15 residues. CDR3 bases: TGCAGCTCCGACCGGGCAGGGAGGTTGAACACTGAAGCTTTCTTT. It is translated as CSSDRAGRLNTEAFF.

CDR3: CASSLARGPNEKLFF. The CDR3 DNA sequence: TGCGCCAGCAGCTTGGCCAGGGGGCCTAATGAAAAACTGTTTTTT. This sequence joins TRBV5-1 and TRBJ1-4; 8 bases match TRBD1. The CDR3 is made up of 15 amino acids. CDR1 is SGHRS and CDR2 is YFSETQ in the germline V gene. V shed 0 bases, J shed 3 bases, and the junction held 1 base outside the gene matches.

The chain couples TRBV9 to TRBJ1-4; D perhaps matches TRBD1 (6 bases). Trimming removed 3 bases at V and 1 base at J, with 13 bases between. Germline V gene data show CDR1 as SGDLS and CDR2 as YYNGEE. This CDR3 has 16 residues. CDR3 sequence: CASSAQGEGTNEKLFF. The CDR3 DNA reads as TGTGCCAGCAGCGCACAGGGAGAGGGAACTAATGAAAAACTGTTTTTT.

The chain is built from TRBV5-4 and TRBJ2-7, with 16 bases matching TRBD2. J lost 7 bases, V lost 4 bases, and 2 bases had no gene match. Looked up from germline, CDR1 is SGHNT and CDR2 is YYREEE (reference sequence). The CDR3 loop spans 14 amino acids. The CDR3 coding sequence is TGTGCCAGCAGCAGGGGACTAGCGGGAGGGGAGCAGTACTTC. Translated: CASSRGLAGGEQYF. Together with reference TRBV5-4 and TRBJ2-7, the CDR3 gives the full variable domain: ETGVTQSPTHLIKTRGQQVTLRCSSQSGHNTVSWYQQALGQGPQFIFQYYREEENGRGNFPPRFSGLQFPNYSSELNVNALELDDSALYLCASSRGLAGGEQYFGPGTRLTVT.